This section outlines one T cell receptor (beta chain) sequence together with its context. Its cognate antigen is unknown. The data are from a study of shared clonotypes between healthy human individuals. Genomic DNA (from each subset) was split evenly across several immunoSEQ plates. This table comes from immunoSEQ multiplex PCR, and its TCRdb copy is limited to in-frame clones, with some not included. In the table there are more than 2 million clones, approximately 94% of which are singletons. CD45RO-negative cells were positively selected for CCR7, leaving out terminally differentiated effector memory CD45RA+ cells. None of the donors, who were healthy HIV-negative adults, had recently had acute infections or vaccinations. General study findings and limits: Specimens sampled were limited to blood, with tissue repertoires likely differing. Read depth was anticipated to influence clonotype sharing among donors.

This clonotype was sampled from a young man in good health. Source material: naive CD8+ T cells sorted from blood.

The CDR3 loop is CASSPLAGGPTETQYF. The CDR3 nucleotides are TGTGCCAGCAGTCCCTTAGCGGGGGGGCCCACGGAGACCCAGTACTTC. The J gene is TRBJ2-5, the V gene TRBV28; 11 positions match TRBD2. Germline V gives CDR1 MDHEN, CDR2 SYDVKM. The V and J ends lost 5 bases and 5 bases, in that order; junction bases with no gene match: 10. This CDR3 has 16 residues.